Given below is one T cell receptor (beta chain) in context. V lost 3 bases to trimming and J lost 2 bases, with 7 bases between them. The CDR3 is 13 residues long. The germline V gene has CDR1 SGHTA and CDR2 FQGTGA. These data belong to a study of T cell clones after liver transplantation. Profiled with immunoSEQ multiplex PCR; TCRdb holds only in-frame clones, not every one. This sample has about 71,000 clones, with roughly 80% found just once. The clonotype was recovered from a human patient who received a liver transplant. Some T cells could come from the graft donor. The sequencing here drew on CD4+ T cells from blood, taken 12 months after liver transplant. The chain recombines TRBV7-3 with TRBJ1-1; D is ambiguous. The CDR3 region is CASSFDGNTEAFF. CDR3 DNA: TGTGCCAGCAGCTTCGATGGAAACACTGAAGCTTTCTTT.